The source of this T cell receptor beta chain is a study of OX40 agonist ivuxolimab in advanced cancers. Study in general: The study treated patients with ivuxolimab, an agonistic anti-OX40 (CD134) antibody.

Per germline, CDR1 MNHEY and CDR2 SVGAGI. J lost 7 bases, V lost 4 bases, and 5 bases had no gene match. CDR3 size: 14 residues. This table comes from immunoSEQ multiplex PCR, and its TCRdb copy is limited to in-frame clones, with some not included. The data contain around 76,000 clones, about 90% of them singletons. Of note for this clone: Its antigen remains unknown.

Study-wide results and caveats: At doses 0.1 to 3.0 mg/kg, CD4+ and CD8+ clones expanded.

The rearrangement joins TRBV6-5 to TRBJ2-7; 12 bases align to TRBD1. The sample consisted of CD4+ or CD8+ T cells sorted from blood, taken in a trial of the OX40 agonist ivuxolimab. The TCR comes from an adult with an advanced solid tumor such as melanoma, head and neck, liver or kidney cancer. CDR3: CASSSRDRGREQYF. The CDR3 bases are TGTGCCAGCAGTTCCCGGGACAGGGGGCGAGAGCAGTACTTC.